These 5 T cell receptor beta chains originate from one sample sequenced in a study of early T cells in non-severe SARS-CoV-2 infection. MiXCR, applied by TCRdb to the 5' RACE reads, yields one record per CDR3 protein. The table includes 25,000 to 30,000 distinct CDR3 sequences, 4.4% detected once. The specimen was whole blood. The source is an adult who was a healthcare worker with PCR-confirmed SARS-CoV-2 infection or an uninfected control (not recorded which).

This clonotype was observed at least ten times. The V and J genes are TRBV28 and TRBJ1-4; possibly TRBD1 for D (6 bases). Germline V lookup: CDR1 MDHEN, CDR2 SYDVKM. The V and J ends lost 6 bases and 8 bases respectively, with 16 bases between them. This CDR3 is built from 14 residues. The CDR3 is CASSPQGTREKLFF. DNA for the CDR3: TGTGCCAGCAGCCCCCAGGGGACCCGGGAAAAACTGTTTTTT.

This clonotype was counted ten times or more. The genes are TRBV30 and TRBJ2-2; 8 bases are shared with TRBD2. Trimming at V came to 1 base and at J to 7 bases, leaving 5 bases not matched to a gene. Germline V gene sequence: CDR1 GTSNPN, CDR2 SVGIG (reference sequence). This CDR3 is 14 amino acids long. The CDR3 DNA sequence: TGTGCCTGGAGTGCCGGGGGGGCAGGCGGGGAGCTGTTTTTT. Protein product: CAWSAGGAGGELFF.

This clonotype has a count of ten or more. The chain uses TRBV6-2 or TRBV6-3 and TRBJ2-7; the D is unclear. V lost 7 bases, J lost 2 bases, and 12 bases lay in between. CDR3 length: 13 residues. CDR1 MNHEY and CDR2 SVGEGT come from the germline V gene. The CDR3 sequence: CASNDGSTYEQYF. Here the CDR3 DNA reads TGTGCCAGCAACGACGGTTCTACCTACGAGCAGTACTTC.

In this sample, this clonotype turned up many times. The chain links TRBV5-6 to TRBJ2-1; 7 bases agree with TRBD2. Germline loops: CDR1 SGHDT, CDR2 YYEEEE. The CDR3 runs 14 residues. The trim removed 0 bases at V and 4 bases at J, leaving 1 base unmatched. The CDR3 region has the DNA TGTGCCAGCAGCTTGGCAGCGGGGTACAATGAGCAGTTCTTC. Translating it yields CASSLAAGYNEQFF.

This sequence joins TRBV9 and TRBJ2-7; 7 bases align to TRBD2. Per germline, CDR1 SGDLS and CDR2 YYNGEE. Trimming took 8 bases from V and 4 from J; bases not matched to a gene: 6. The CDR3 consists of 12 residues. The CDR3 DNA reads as TGTGCCAGATTACCGGGGGGTTACGAGCAGTACTTC. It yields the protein CARLPGGYEQYF.